Listed here is a single TCR beta chain. Those enrolled in Seattle joined during active infection and were followed longitudinally afterward. These data originate in a study of blood T cell repertoires in COVID-19. Germline V CDR1 and CDR2: SGHNT, YYREEE (reference sequence). The V and J ends lost 2 bases and 2 bases respectively, with 7 bases between them. The CDR3 totals 13 residues. Generated by immunoSEQ multiplex PCR, the TCRdb table keeps only in-frame clones and is missing some. This table has hundreds of thousands of clones, roughly 82% appearing once. The clonotype comes from a woman older than 75 with COVID-19, enrolled during active disease. The V gene is TRBV5-4, the J gene TRBJ1-2; D is uncertain. The material sequenced was peripheral blood. CDR3 loop: CASSLLQNYGYTF. Written as DNA, the CDR3 is TGTGCCAGCAGCTTATTACAGAACTATGGCTACACCTTC. Full variable domain (missing parts from reference TRBV5-4 and TRBJ1-2): ETGVTQSPTHLIKTRGQQVTLRCSSQSGHNTVSWYQQALGQGPQFIFQYYREEENGRGNFPPRFSGLQFPNYSSELNVNALELDDSALYLCASSLLQNYGYTFGSGTRLTVV.